One and the same sample provided the 7 T cell receptor beta chains below, sequenced in a study of shared clonotypes between healthy human individuals. Assay used: immunoSEQ multiplex PCR; TCRdb lists only in-frame clones, some missing. The repertoire holds approximately 1,000,000 clones, with about four fifths as singletons. The sample comprised memory CD4+ T cells from PBMCs. Subset noted: CD45RA-negative fraction. These receptors all come from a man aged 18 to 29 in good health. Some clones in this sample may be carry-over from other donors' samples.

The V gene is TRBV5-1, the J gene TRBJ1-1; D is uncertain. The germline gives CDR1 SGHRS, CDR2 YFSETQ. The CDR3 is made up of 11 amino acids. V dropped 7 bases and J dropped 11 bases, with 15 bases sitting between them. The CDR3 is CASLNSGRAFF. CDR3 in DNA: TGCGCCAGCCTGAACTCGGGGAGGGCTTTCTTT.

This clone appeared a few times. The chain is built from TRBV11-2 and TRBJ1-2; D not resolved. Germline V gene sequence: CDR1 SGHAT, CDR2 FQNNGV. This CDR3 region has 18 residues. The germline V and J ends were trimmed by 3 bases and 2 bases, with 22 bases remaining between them. The chain's CDR3 is CASSLRPMDTETNYGYTF. CDR3 coding DNA: TGTGCCAGCAGCTTGCGGCCCATGGATACGGAAACGAACTATGGCTACACCTTC.

Notes on this clone: The germline gene is not matched at one end of the junction; a read error may be the cause. This chain links TRBV29-1 with TRBJ1-1, with D perhaps matching TRBD1 (5 bases). The CDR3 runs to 12 residues. Germline V gene data show CDR1 as SQVTM and CDR2 as ANQGSEA. Here the CDR3 DNA reads TGCAGCGGTGAATCAGGGATCACTGAAGCTTTCTTT. It yields the protein CSGESGITEAFF.

This rearrangement joins TRBV10-3 to TRBJ2-7; 8 positions match TRBD2. The germline CDR1 and CDR2 sequences are ENHRY and SYGVKD. The CDR3 totals 15 residues. V lost 1 base, J lost 2 bases, and 4 bases stayed unmatched. CDR3 coding DNA: TGTGCCATCAGTGAGTGGGCGGGAGGAACCTACGAGCAGTACTTC. Translating it yields CAISEWAGGTYEQYF.

The chain combines TRBV29-1 with TRBJ1-1; no definite D call. Germline values: CDR1 SQVTM, CDR2 ANQGSEA. Trimming removed 6 bases from V and 3 bases from J, with 14 bases in between. The CDR3 totals 13 residues. CDR3: CSVTVGLDTEAFF. The CDR3 DNA reads TGCAGCGTCACAGTAGGGTTAGACACTGAAGCTTTCTTT.

This clone was observed many times. J is TRBJ2-7 and V is TRBV30; D is unclear. The germline gives CDR1 GTSNPN, CDR2 SVGIG (reference sequence). Trimming took off 0 bases at V and 5 bases at J, with 11 bases between the two ends. The length of the CDR3 is 13 residues. In DNA form, the CDR3 reads TGTGCCTGGAGTGTAACGCAGGCGGACGAGCAGTACTTC. Translating gives CAWSVTQADEQYF.

The chain has TRBV4-2 and TRBJ1-2; D might be TRBD1 (5 bases). The CDR3 length is 13 residues. Germline CDR1 reads LGHNA; CDR2 reads YNFKEQ. Between the trimmed V and J ends, which lost 0 bases and 8 bases, there was a span of 10 bases. The CDR3 DNA follows: TGTGCCAGCAGCCAAGAGTGGCGGGACGGCTACACCTTC. It codes for CASSQEWRDGYTF.